A single sample is the source of the 3 T cell receptor beta chains below, sequenced in a study of CD8 T cells in Susac syndrome. Reverse transcription of about 0.45 to 1 ug RNA was performed with random hexamers. TCRdb processed the immunoSEQ multiplex PCR reads anew with MiXCR; each CDR3 protein has one entry. This table holds some 300,000 distinct CDR3 sequences, 85% found once. The sequenced sample consisted of CD8+ T cells from PBMCs. These TCRs come from a human donor with multiple sclerosis.

The chain uses TRBV27 and TRBJ2-1, with TRBD2 matching over 10 bases. V lost 0 bases and J lost 10; bases outside the gene matches: 6. Germline V gene data show CDR1 as MNHEY and CDR2 as SMNVEV (reference sequence). The CDR3 consists of 15 residues. CDR3 sequence (DNA): TGTGCCAGCAGTTTATCTCCTAGCGGGGGAGGAGAGCAGTTCTTC. It codes for CASSLSPSGGGEQFF.

The V call is TRBV2, the J call TRBJ2-7; D remains unclear. CDR1 SNHLY and CDR2 FYNNEI come from the germline V gene. The CDR3 loop spans 13 amino acids. V was clipped by 4 bases and J by 2 bases, with 9 bases between them. CDR3: CASSADRTYEQYF. CDR3 nucleotide sequence: TGTGCCAGCAGTGCTGACCGAACCTACGAGCAGTACTTC.

This clonotype has just a few counts. The chain links TRBV12-3 or TRBV12-4 to TRBJ2-7, with 10 bases matching TRBD2. The CDR3 totals 14 residues. J was trimmed by 4 bases and V by 5 bases; bases with no gene match: 5. The CDR3: CASSNGLAVYEQYF. As DNA, the CDR3 is TGTGCCAGCAGTAATGGACTAGCGGTTTACGAGCAGTACTTC.